The T cell receptor (beta chain) described here comes from a study of response to subunit inactivated influenza vaccine. Study-level results: It was suggested by the authors that few new T cells are recruited by each seasonal influenza vaccination.

With respect to this clonotype: The target antigen is unknown.

TCRdb fed the RT-PCR reads into MiXCR, producing one record per CDR3 protein. The sample carries hundreds of thousands of distinct CDR3 sequences, approximately 7.1% recorded once. V was trimmed by 7 bases and J by 4 bases, leaving 12 bases between them. The CDR3 contains 12 residues. Germline CDR1 is SQVTM and CDR2 is ANQGSEA. V gene TRBV29-1 combines with J gene TRBJ2-3; D tentatively reads TRBD1 or TRBD2 (5 bases each). The specimen comprised PBMCs from blood, sampled around 2 years after vaccination. The TCR comes from a man aged 50 to 69 who received an inactivated influenza vaccine. The CDR3 is CSAQGAADTQYF. The CDR3 bases are TGCAGCGCTCAGGGAGCCGCAGATACGCAGTATTTT.